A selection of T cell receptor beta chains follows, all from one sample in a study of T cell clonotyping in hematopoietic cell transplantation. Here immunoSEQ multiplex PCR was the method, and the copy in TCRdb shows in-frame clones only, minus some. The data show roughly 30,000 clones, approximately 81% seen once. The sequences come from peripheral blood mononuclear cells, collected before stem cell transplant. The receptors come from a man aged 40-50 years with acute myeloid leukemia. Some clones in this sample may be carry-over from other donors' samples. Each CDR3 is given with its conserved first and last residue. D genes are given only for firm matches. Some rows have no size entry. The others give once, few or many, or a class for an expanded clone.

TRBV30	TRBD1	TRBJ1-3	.	CAGAGTGGPLYF	TGTGCCGGCGCCGGGACAGGAGGTCCGTTATATTTT
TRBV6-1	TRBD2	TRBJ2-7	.	CASSAALLAGASYEQYF	TGTGCCAGCAGTGCCGCCTTACTAGCGGGAGCCTCCTACGAGCAGTACTTC
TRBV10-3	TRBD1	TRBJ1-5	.	CAISEGQGFGQPQHF	TGTGCCATCAGTGAGGGACAGGGGTTCGGTCAGCCCCAGCATTTT
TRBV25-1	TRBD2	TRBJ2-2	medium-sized	CATLREVGYAGELFF	TGTGCCACTTTGCGGGAGGTAGGGTACGCCGGGGAGCTGTTTTTT
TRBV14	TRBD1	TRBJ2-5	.	CASSLWTGRQVRETQYF	TGTGCCAGCAGCCTTTGGACAGGGAGGCAAGTTCGAGAGACCCAGTACTTC
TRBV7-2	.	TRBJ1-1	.	CASSLGRNTEAFF	TGTGCCAGCAGCTTGGGACGGAACACTGAAGCTTTCTTT
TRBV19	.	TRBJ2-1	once	CASSLARNEQFF	TGTGCCAGTAGTCTCGCCCGGAATGAGCAGTTCTTC
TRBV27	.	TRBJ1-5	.	CASSLGDGNQPQHF	TGTGCCAGCAGTTTAGGGGACGGCAATCAGCCCCAGCATTTT
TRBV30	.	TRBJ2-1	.	CAWSDGYRGEGREQFF	TGTGCCTGGAGTGATGGGTATAGGGGGGAGGGGAGGGAGCAGTTCTTC
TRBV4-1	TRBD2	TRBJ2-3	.	CASSQDGLAGPTDTQYF	TGCGCCAGCAGCCAGGACGGACTAGCGGGACCCACAGATACGCAGTATTTT
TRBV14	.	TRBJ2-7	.	CASSQDSMTATYEQYF	TGTGCCAGCAGCCAAGACTCAATGACAGCTACCTACGAGCAGTACTTC
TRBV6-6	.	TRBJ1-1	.	CASRVTLNTEAFF	TGTGCCAGCAGGGTTACACTGAACACTGAAGCTTTCTTT
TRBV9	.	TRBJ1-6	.	CASSPHLSSYNSPLHF	TGTGCCAGCAGCCCCCACCTGAGCTCCTATAATTCACCCCTCCACTTT
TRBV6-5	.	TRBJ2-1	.	CASSSGRLYNEQFF	TGTGCCAGCAGTTCGGGTCGGCTATACAATGAGCAGTTCTTC
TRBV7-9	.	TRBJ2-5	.	CASSLLTGETQYF	TGTGCCAGCAGCTTATTAACAGGCGAGACCCAGTACTTC
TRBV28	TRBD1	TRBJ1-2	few	CASSSGQGAFGYTF	TGTGCCAGCAGCTCAGGACAGGGGGCCTTTGGCTACACCTTC
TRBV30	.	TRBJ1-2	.	CASSKNGDYGYTF	TGTGCCTCAAGTAAAAATGGAGACTATGGCTACACCTTC
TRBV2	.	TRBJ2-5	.	CASRTLYQETQYF	TGTGCCAGCAGAACATTGTACCAAGAGACCCAGTACTTC
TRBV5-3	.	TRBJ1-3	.	CARSLGARGNTIYF	TGTGCCAGAAGCTTGGGCGCCCGGGGAAACACCATATATTTT
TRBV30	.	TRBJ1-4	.	CAWNPRSGGEKLFF	TGTGCCTGGAACCCACGGTCGGGCGGTGAAAAACTGTTTTTT
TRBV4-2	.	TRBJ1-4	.	CASSPEDGRVYEKLFF	TGTGCCAGCAGCCCCGAGGATGGAAGGGTATATGAAAAACTGTTTTTT
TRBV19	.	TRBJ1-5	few	CASSMGTSNQPQHF	TGTGCCAGTAGTATGGGGACCTCCAATCAGCCCCAGCATTTT
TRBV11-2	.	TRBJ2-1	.	CASSLSPLPNEQFF	TGTGCCAGCAGCTTATCCCCCCTCCCCAATGAGCAGTTCTTC
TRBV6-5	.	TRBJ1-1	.	CASSPRASGTEAFF	TGTGCCAGCAGTCCCCGAGCCTCGGGGACTGAAGCTTTCTTT
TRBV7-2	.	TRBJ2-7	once	CASSTWDLPYYEQYF	TGTGCCAGCAGCACCTGGGACCTTCCCTACTACGAGCAGTACTTC
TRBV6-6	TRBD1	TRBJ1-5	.	CASSYSTGGSNQPQHF	TGTGCCAGCAGTTACTCTACAGGGGGAAGCAATCAGCCCCAGCATTTT
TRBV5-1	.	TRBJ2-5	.	CASSYTNLASETQYF	TGCGCCAGCAGCTACACTAATTTGGCCTCGGAGACCCAGTACTTC
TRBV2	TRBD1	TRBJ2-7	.	CASSEGQHLSYEQYF	TGTGCCAGCAGTGAGGGACAGCACCTCTCCTACGAGCAGTACTTC
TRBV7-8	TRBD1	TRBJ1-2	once	CASSGGTGTNYGYTF	TGTGCCAGCAGTGGGGGGACAGGGACTAACTATGGCTACACCTTC
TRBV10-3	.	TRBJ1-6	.	CAISEREANSPLHF	TGTGCCATCAGTGAACGGGAGGCCAATTCACCCCTCCACTTT
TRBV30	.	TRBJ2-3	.	CAWTVGTSTDTQYF	TGTGCCTGGACGGTCGGGACGAGCACAGATACGCAGTATTTT
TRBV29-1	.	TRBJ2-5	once	CSVALGETQYF	TGCAGCGTTGCCCTCGGAGAGACCCAGTACTTC
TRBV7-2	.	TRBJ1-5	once	CASSKQGRGGQPQHF	TGTGCCAGCAGCAAACAGGGCCGTGGCGGTCAGCCCCAGCATTTT
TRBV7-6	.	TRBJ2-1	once	CASSPRPYNEQFF	TGTGCCAGCAGCCCCCGCCCCTACAATGAGCAGTTCTTC
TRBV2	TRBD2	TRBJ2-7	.	CASTPGGGAYEQYF	TGTGCCAGCACTCCGGGGGGGGGCGCCTACGAGCAGTACTTC
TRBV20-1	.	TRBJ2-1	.	CSASRVGEQFF	TGCAGTGCTAGCAGGGTGGGTGAGCAGTTCTTC
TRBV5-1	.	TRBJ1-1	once	CASTGYTEAFF	TGCGCCAGCACGGGTTACACTGAAGCTTTCTTT
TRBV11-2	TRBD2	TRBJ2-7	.	CASSRALAGYEQYF	TGTGCCAGCAGCCGAGCCCTAGCGGGCTACGAGCAGTACTTC
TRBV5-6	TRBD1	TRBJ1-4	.	CASSLGQLKLFF	TGTGCCAGCAGTTTGGGACAGTTAAAACTGTTTTTT
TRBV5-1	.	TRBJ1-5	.	CASRRFGGDLIEPQHF	TGCGCCAGCCGCCGGTTTGGTGGGGACTTAATAGAGCCCCAGCATTTT
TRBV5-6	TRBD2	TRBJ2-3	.	CASSHPKVIAGIDTQYF	TGTGCCAGCAGCCACCCCAAGGTGATAGCGGGAATAGATACGCAGTATTTT
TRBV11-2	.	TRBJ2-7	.	CASSNTQGRYEQYF	TGTGCCAGCAGCAATACCCAGGGGAGGTACGAGCAGTACTTC
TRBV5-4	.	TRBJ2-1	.	CASSFAVGVTEQFF	TGTGCCAGCAGCTTTGCCGTAGGGGTTACTGAGCAGTTCTTC
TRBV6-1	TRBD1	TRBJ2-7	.	CASSEGRGTQTDEQYF	TGTGCCAGCAGTGAAGGCAGGGGGACCCAGACGGACGAGCAGTACTTC
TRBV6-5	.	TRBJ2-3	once	CASSQHRDLTDTQYF	TGTGCCAGCAGTCAGCACAGAGACCTCACAGATACGCAGTATTTT
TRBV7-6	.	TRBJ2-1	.	CASSLVGGSYNEQFF	TGTGCCAGCAGCTTAGTAGGGGGCTCCTACAATGAGCAGTTCTTC
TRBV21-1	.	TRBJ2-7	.	CASSPRDRDKQAFYEQYF	TGTGCCAGCAGCCCGCGGGACAGGGACAAACAGGCCTTCTACGAGCAGTACTTC
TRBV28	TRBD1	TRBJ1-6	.	CASSPRTGEDSPLHF	TGTGCCAGCAGTCCGCGGACAGGGGAGGATTCACCCCTCCACTTT
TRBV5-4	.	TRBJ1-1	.	CASSLGGNTEAFF	TGTGCCAGCAGCTTAGGGGGGAACACTGAAGCTTTCTTT
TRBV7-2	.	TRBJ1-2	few	CASSLPPRNYGYTF	TGTGCCAGCAGCTTACCCCCTCGAAACTATGGCTACACCTTC
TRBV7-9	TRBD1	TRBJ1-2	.	CASSPGQRGYTF	TGTGCCAGCAGCCCGGGACAGCGGGGCTACACCTTC
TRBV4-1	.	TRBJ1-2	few	CASSSLTGGGYTF	TGCGCCAGCAGCTCTTTAACGGGAGGAGGCTACACCTTC
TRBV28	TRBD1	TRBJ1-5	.	CASSSNRGPDQPQHF	TGTGCCAGCAGTTCCAACAGGGGGCCGGATCAGCCCCAGCATTTT
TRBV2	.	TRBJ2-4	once	CASSEGGGIYF	TGTGCCAGCAGTGAGGGTGGGGGGATATACTTC
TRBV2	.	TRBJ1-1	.	CASSEGGTEAFF	TGTGCCAGCAGTGAAGGCGGGACTGAAGCTTTCTTT